The 10 T cell receptor beta chains reported below all come from one sample, sequenced in a study of T cell responses to AZD1222 COVID-19 vaccine. Assay used: immunoSEQ multiplex PCR; TCRdb lists only in-frame clones, some missing. The repertoire holds fewer than 200,000 clones, with 90% as singletons. The sample in question was peripheral blood, obtained on day 0 of AZD1222 vaccination. The source is an adult in good health.

This clone was recorded a few times. The genes are TRBV3-1 (or the pseudogene TRBV3-2) and TRBJ1-2; TRBD1 might be the D (5 bases). Trimming cost V 4 bases and J 8 bases, with 17 bases left between them. From germline, CDR1 is LGHDT and CDR2 YNNKEL (reference sequence). CDR3 length equals 14 residues. This CDR3 is CASSRGDGGSGYTF. DNA for the CDR3: TGTGCCAGCAGCCGAGGGGACGGGGGGTCGGGCTACACCTTC.

V is TRBV15 and J is TRBJ1-1; 10 bases are shared with TRBD1. This CDR3 spans 16 amino acids. Germline lookup yields CDR1 LNHNV and CDR2 YYDKDF (reference sequence). The V and J ends lost 3 bases and 8 bases, in that order; junction bases with no gene match: 12. Here the CDR3 reads CATSSDRGRAPREAFF. Written as DNA, the CDR3 is TGTGCCACCAGCAGCGACAGGGGGCGAGCCCCGAGGGAAGCTTTCTTT.

The chain uses TRBV27 and TRBJ1-2; maybe TRBD1 (6 bases). Germline values: CDR1 MNHEY, CDR2 SMNVEV (reference sequence). The CDR3 totals 12 residues. The V gene lost 6 bases and the J gene lost 6 bases, with 11 bases spanning the gap. The CDR3 coding sequence is TGTGCCAGCAGGACACAGGGTAATGGCTACACCTTC. This encodes CASRTQGNGYTF.

The V call is TRBV7-6, the J call TRBJ1-1; tentatively, D is TRBD1 (6 bases). Germline V gene sequence: CDR1 SGHVS, CDR2 FNYEAQ. CDR3 length equals 15 residues. The V end was cut by 2 bases, the J end by 1 base, with 11 bases between. In DNA, the CDR3 is TGTGCCAGCAGCTTAAATACAGGGAGGAACACTGAAGCTTTCTTT. Translated, it gives CASSLNTGRNTEAFF.

This clone was recorded a few times. The chain couples TRBV7-9 to TRBJ2-2; perhaps TRBD1 as D (5 bases). The CDR3 is made up of 16 amino acids. Germline CDR1 is SEHNR and CDR2 is FQNEAQ (reference sequence). V was clipped by 7 bases and J by 2 bases, with 17 bases between them. This CDR3 is CASTPPRDSNTGELFF. The CDR3 DNA sequence: TGTGCCAGCACACCGCCCCGAGACAGTAACACCGGGGAGCTGTTTTTT.

The chain joins TRBV7-2 to TRBJ2-1; 12 bases are shared with TRBD2. This CDR3 spans 15 amino acids. CDR1 is SGHTA and CDR2 is FQGNSA in the germline V gene. J was trimmed by 6 bases and V by 8 bases; bases with no gene match: 8. The CDR3 DNA sequence: TGTGCCAGCTCTCCGGCTAGCGGGAGGGCCAATGAGCAGTTCTTC. Translation gives CASSPASGRANEQFF.

This chain connects TRBV28 to TRBJ2-7; 11 nucleotides match TRBD2. This CDR3 region has 15 residues. Trimming cost V 4 bases and J 3 bases; bases outside gene matches: 5. Germline V gene lookup returns CDR1 MDHEN and CDR2 SYDVKM. DNA for the CDR3: TGTGCCAGCAGTTCCCCCGGGACTAGCGGCTACGAGCAGTACTTC. As protein: CASSSPGTSGYEQYF.

The chain has TRBV24-1 and TRBJ1-4; the D gene is possibly TRBD1 (6 bases). CDR1 KGHDR and CDR2 SFDVKD come from the germline V gene. V was trimmed by 3 bases and J by 3 bases, leaving 10 bases between them. This CDR3 is built from 15 residues. The CDR3 loop reads CATSDPRGPNEKLFF. The CDR3 bases are TGTGCCACCAGTGATCCCAGGGGTCCTAATGAAAAACTGTTTTTT.

This chain uses TRBV2 with TRBJ1-2, with D perhaps matching TRBD1 (5 bases). Germline loops: CDR1 SNHLY, CDR2 FYNNEI. V was trimmed by 4 bases and J by 3 bases, leaving 12 bases between them. The CDR3 sequence is 14 residues long. The CDR3 sequence: CASSVSARDYGYTF. Here the CDR3 DNA reads TGTGCCAGCAGTGTTTCCGCCAGGGACTATGGCTACACCTTC.

The chain recombines TRBV10-3 with TRBJ2-4; TRBD1 or TRBD2 may be the D gene (7 bases each). The CDR3 runs 14 residues. Per the germline V gene, CDR1 is ENHRY and CDR2 is SYGVKD. The V end was cut by 4 bases, the J end by 6 bases, with 13 bases between. The DNA for the CDR3 is TGTGCCATCAGTGGAGACAGGGAGGGAAACATTCAGTACTTC. Encoded protein: CAISGDREGNIQYF.